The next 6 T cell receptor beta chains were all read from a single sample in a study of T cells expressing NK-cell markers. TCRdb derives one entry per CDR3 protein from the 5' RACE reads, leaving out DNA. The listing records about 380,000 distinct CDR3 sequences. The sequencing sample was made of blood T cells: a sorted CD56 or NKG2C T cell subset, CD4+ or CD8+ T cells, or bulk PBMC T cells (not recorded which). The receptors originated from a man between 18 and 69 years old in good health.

This chain's CDR3 is CATAPTGGYSGYGYTF. This chain connects TRBV4-2 to TRBJ1-2; as DNA is missing, the TRBD1 call by TCRdb cannot be tested. Germline V lookup: CDR1 LGHNA, CDR2 YNFKEQ. CDR3 size: 16 residues.

The CDR3 protein is CASTPLWGYEQYF. This chain uses TRBV5-1 with TRBJ2-7. The CDR3 sequence is 13 residues long. Per germline, CDR1 SGHRS and CDR2 YFSETQ.

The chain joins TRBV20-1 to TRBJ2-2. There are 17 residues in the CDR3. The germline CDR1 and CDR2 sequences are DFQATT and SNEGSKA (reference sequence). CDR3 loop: CSARDQGRSSNTGELFF.

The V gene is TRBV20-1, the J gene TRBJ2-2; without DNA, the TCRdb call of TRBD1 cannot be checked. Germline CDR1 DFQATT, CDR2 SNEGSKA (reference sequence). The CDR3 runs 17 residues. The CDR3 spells CSARDLGQGSNTGELFF.

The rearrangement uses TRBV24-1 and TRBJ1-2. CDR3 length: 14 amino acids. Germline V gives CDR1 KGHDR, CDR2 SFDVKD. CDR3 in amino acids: CATSDWTVNYGYTF.

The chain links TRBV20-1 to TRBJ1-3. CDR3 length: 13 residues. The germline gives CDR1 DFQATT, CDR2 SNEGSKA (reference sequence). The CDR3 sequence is CSARDIQSNTIYF.